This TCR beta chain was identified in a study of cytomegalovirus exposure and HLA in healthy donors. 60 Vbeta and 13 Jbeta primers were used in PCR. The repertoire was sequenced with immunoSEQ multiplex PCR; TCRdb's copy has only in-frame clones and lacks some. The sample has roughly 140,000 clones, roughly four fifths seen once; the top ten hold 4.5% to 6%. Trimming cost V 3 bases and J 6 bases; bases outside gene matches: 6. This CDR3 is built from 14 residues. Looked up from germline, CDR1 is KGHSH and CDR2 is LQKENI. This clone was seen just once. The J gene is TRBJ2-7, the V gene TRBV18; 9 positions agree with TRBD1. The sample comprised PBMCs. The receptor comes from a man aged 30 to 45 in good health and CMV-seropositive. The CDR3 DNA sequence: TGTGCCAGCTCACCTCCGACAGGGGGAGCCGAGCAGTACTTC. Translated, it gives CASSPPTGGAEQYF.